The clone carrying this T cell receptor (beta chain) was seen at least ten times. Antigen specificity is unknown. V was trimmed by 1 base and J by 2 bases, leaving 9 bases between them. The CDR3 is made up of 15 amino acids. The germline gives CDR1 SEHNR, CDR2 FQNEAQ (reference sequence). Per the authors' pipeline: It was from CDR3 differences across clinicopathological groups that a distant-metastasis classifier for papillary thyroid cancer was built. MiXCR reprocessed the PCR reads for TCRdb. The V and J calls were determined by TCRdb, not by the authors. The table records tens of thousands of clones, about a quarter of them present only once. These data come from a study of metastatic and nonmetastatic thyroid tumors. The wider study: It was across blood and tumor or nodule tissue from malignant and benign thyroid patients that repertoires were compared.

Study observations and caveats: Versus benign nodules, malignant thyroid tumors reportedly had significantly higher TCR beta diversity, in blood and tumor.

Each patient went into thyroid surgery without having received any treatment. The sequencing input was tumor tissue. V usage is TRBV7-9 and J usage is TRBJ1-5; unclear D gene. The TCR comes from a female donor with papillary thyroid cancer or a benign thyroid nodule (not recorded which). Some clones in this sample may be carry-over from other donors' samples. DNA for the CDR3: TGTGCCAGCAGCTTAGGGGCCTTGGGCAATCAGCCCCAGCATTTT. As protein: CASSLGALGNQPQHF.